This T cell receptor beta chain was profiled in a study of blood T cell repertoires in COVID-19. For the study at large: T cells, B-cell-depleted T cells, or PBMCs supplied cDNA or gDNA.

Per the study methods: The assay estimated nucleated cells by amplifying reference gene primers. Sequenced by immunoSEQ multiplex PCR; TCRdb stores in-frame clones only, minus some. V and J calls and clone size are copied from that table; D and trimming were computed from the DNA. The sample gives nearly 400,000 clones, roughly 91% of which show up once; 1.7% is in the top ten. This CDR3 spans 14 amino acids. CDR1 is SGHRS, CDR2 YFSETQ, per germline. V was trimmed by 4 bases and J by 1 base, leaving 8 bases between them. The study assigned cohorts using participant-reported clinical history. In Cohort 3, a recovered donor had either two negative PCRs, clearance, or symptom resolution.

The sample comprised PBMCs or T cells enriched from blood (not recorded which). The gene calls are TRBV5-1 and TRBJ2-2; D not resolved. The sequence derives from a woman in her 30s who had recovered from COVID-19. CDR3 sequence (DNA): TGCGCCAGCAGCCTTACAGTGAACACCGGGGAGCTGTTTTTT. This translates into CASSLTVNTGELFF.